This T cell receptor beta chain was observed in a study of blood T cell repertoires in COVID-19. Study overall: Sites across the United States, Italy and Spain contributed samples from acute and convalescent COVID-19.

Germline CDR1 is SEHNR and CDR2 is FQNEAQ (reference sequence). There are 16 residues in the CDR3. The ends were cut back, 0 bases at V and 8 bases at J, with 19 bases in the middle. Seattle cases were enrolled at active infection and followed longitudinally. Original handling: Reference gene primer amplification gave nucleated cell count estimates. TCRdb's copy holds only in-frame clones and misses some; the assay was immunoSEQ multiplex PCR. The DNA gave D and trimming, while V, J and clone size come from that table. The sample records some 120,000 clones, about 92% being singletons. A single count supports this clone.

This clonotype was sampled from a man aged 55 to 69 with COVID-19, enrolled during active disease. Input material: peripheral blood. This chain links TRBV7-9 with TRBJ1-2; possible D gene TRBD1, 5 bases. The CDR3, as DNA: TGTGCCAGCAGCTTAGCCGCAGGGAAAGGATTCGGAGGCTACACCTTC. Its translation: CASSLAAGKGFGGYTF.